This TCR beta chain emerged from a study of T-cell reconstitution after alpha-beta-depleted transplantation in children. Study-wide points: T-cell counts and diversity were attributed mostly to newly produced T cells one year after transplant. Several hundred rapidly expanded clones from non-depleted graft cells reportedly supplied alpha-beta T cells about two months post-transplant. Some patients' high day-60 TCRbeta diversity was attributed to recipient cells surviving conditioning.

Remarks on this clonotype: As yet, its antigen is unknown.

Germline loops: CDR1 ENHRY, CDR2 SYGVKD. The V gene end was trimmed by 10 bases and the J gene end by 1 base; junction bases not matched to a gene: 4. The CDR3 spans 13 residues. Preparation of the TCRbeta library was carried out with unique molecular identifiers. TCRdb analysed the PCR reads with MiXCR anew, one entry per CDR3 protein. The data hold approximately 270,000 distinct CDR3 sequences, with roughly 25% observed a single time. This clonotype was obtained from a female patient aged 2-10 years who had a stem cell transplant for congenital amegakaryocytic thrombocytopenia, so the T cells may come from the graft donor. Here the sequenced sample was PBMCs, mostly from graft donor cells, taken 360 days after TCRalphabeta/CD19-depleted stem cell transplant. The rearrangement links TRBV10-3 to TRBJ1-1, with 9 bases identical to TRBD1. CDR3 nucleotides: TGTGCCACCACAGGGGGCAGGAACACTGAAGCTTTCTTT. Translation gives CATTGGRNTEAFF.